This T cell receptor (beta chain) was recorded in a study of PD-L1 blockade in urothelial cancer. The overall study: The patients' atezolizumab therapy, 1,200 mg intravenously every 3 weeks, started in the mid-2010s. Blood yielded a median of 141,255 T cells per sample. General study results and limits: Clones that were tumor-associated expanded more in the blood of durable-benefit patients at 3 weeks.

As regards this clone: Its antigen remains unidentified.

Germline V gene lookup returns CDR1 MDHEN and CDR2 SYDVKM. This CDR3 region has 14 residues. V lost 5 bases and J lost 5; bases outside the gene matches: 9. Time point given: pretreatment peripheral blood. Samples were collected from each patient before treatment and during treatment. Each patient gave between 1 and 8 of them in total. The protocol was immunoSEQ multiplex PCR, while the TCRdb copy is restricted to in-frame clones and leaves out a portion. Of tens of thousands of clones in the sample, roughly 84% are singletons; the top ten hold 2% to 2.5%. The sample was PBMCs, taken around atezolizumab (anti-PD-L1) treatment. This chain joins TRBV28 and TRBJ2-7; 7 bases are a match to TRBD2. The receptor comes from a man in his 60s with urothelial cancer. CDR3 DNA sequence: TGTGCCAGCAGTAACGGCAGGGACTATAACGAGCAGTACTTC. As protein: CASSNGRDYNEQYF.